This T cell receptor (beta chain) was sequenced during a study of blood T cell repertoires in COVID-19. Whole-study context: The cDNA or gDNA used as material had been derived from T cells, B-cell-depleted T cells, or PBMCs.

Only in-frame clones appear in the TCRdb table, and some are missing; sequencing was by immunoSEQ multiplex PCR. The sample lists about 290,000 clones, 86% occurring once. CDR1 and CDR2 (germline): MDHEN, SYDVKM. The length of the CDR3 is 15 residues. V was shortened by 2 bases and J by 8 bases, with 18 bases between the two germline ends. Sequenced sample: peripheral blood. This receptor was identified in a woman under 40 with active or convalescent COVID-19. The rearrangement links TRBV28 to TRBJ1-2, with unresolved D. The CDR3 DNA sequence: TGTGCCAGCAGTTTAGAGCGGACCGCCATGGGGGGCTACACCTTC. It yields the protein CASSLERTAMGGYTF.